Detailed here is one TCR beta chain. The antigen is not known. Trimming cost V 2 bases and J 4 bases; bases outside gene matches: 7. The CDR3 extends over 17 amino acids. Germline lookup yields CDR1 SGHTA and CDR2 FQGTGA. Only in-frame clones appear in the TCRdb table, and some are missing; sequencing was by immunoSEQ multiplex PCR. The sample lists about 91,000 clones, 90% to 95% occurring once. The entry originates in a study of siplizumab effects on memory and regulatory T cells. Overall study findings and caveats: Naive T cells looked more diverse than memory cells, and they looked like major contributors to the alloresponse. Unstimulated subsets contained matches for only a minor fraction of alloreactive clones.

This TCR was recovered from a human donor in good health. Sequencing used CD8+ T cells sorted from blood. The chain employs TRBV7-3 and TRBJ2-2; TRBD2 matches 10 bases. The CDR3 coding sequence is TGTGCCAGCAGCTTAGGCGTCCTAGCGGGGGCCACCGGGGAGCTGTTTTTT. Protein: CASSLGVLAGATGELFF.